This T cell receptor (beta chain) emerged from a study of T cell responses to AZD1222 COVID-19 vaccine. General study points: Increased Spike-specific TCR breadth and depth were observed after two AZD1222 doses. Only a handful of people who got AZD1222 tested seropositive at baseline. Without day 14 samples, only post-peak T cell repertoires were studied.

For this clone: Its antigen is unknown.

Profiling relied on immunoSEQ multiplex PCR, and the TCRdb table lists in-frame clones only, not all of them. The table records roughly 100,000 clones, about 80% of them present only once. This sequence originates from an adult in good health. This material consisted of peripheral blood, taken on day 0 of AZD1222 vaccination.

The CDR3 is CASSVRPRDWGGNTEAFF. CDR3 in DNA: TGTGCCAGCAGCGTACGACCCCGAGATTGGGGGGGGAACACTGAAGCTTTCTTT. The J gene is TRBJ1-1, the V gene TRBV9; tentatively, D is TRBD1 (5 bases). Germline V gene data show CDR1 as SGDLS and CDR2 as YYNGEE. CDR3 length equals 18 residues. With 1 base removed from V and 1 base from J, the gap between germline ends came to 20 bases.